A single sample gave rise to the 19 T cell receptor beta chains below, sequenced in a study of blood T cell repertoires in COVID-19. Sequenced by immunoSEQ multiplex PCR; TCRdb stores in-frame clones only, minus some. The data show approximately 350,000 clones, around 87% seen once. The specimen was PBMCs or T cells enriched from blood (not recorded which). These receptor sequences come from a man between 18 and 35 years old who had recovered from COVID-19.

This chain links TRBV6-5 with TRBJ1-2; tentative D call: TRBD1 (6 bases). This CDR3 spans 14 amino acids. Germline V CDR1 and CDR2: MNHEY, SVGAGI. Trimming removed 2 bases at V and 6 bases at J, with 13 bases between. Written as DNA, the CDR3 is TGTGCCAGCAGTTACAATCTGGCAGGGGATGGCTACACCTTC. This encodes CASSYNLAGDGYTF.

This clone occurred once. The chain carries TRBV5-4 and TRBJ2-2, with D tentatively TRBD2 (5 bases). In germline, CDR1 is SGHNT, CDR2 YYREEE (reference sequence). There are 15 residues in the CDR3. V was trimmed by 5 bases and J by 2 bases, leaving 13 bases between them. The CDR3 spells CASSRQTKNTGELFF. CDR3 nucleotides: TGTGCCAGCAGTAGGCAGACTAAAAACACCGGGGAGCTGTTTTTT.

This sequence joins TRBV28 and TRBJ1-2, with 10 bases fitting TRBD1. Germline values: CDR1 MDHEN, CDR2 SYDVKM. This CDR3 comprises 15 residues. The trim removed 2 bases at V and 6 bases at J, leaving 6 bases unmatched. The CDR3 DNA sequence: TGTGCCAGCAGTTTACTCGGGACAGGGGAAAATGGCTACACCTTC. Encoded protein: CASSLLGTGENGYTF.

This chain connects TRBV27 to TRBJ2-7; 9 positions agree with TRBD2. The germline V gene has CDR1 MNHEY and CDR2 SMNVEV (reference sequence). Trimming removed 1 base from V and 6 bases from J; junction bases left unmatched: 10. The CDR3 extends over 16 amino acids. In DNA, the CDR3 is TGTGCCAGCAGTTTATTTTTAGCGGGAGTTCCTCGCGAGCAGTACTTC. Translated: CASSLFLAGVPREQYF.

This chain joins TRBV4-2 and TRBJ1-6; 8 bases fit TRBD1. Germline lookup yields CDR1 LGHNA and CDR2 YNFKEQ. V trimming: 6 bases; J trimming: 8 bases; junction bases outside the gene matches: 6. The CDR3 totals 14 residues. In nucleotides, the CDR3 is TGTGCCAGCAGGGACAGGGATGGGGATTCACCCCTCCACTTT. This translates into CASRDRDGDSPLHF.

In its sample, this clone was seen once. The chain joins TRBV7-9 to TRBJ1-6; TRBD1 matches at 7 bases. The trim removed 1 base at V and 8 bases at J, leaving 5 bases unmatched. The germline V gene has CDR1 SEHNR and CDR2 FQNEAQ (reference sequence). CDR3 length equals 15 residues. The CDR3 spells CASSLEGTVHSPLHF. The DNA for the CDR3 is TGTGCCAGCAGCTTAGAGGGGACAGTTCATTCACCCCTCCACTTT.

This rearrangement joins TRBV28 to TRBJ1-5; D uncertain. Germline loops: CDR1 MDHEN, CDR2 SYDVKM. This CDR3 region has 18 residues. Trimming cost V 1 base and J 3 bases, with 19 bases left between them. CDR3 bases: TGTGCCAGCAGTTTATATCATGGCAGCGTGACTTCCAATCAGCCCCAGCATTTT. Translating gives CASSLYHGSVTSNQPQHF.

This chain links TRBV28 with TRBJ1-3; 7 bases fit TRBD1. CDR1 is MDHEN and CDR2 is SYDVKM in the germline V gene. CDR3 size: 15 residues. The junction had 4 bases not matched to a gene; V was cut back by 3 bases and J by 2 bases. DNA of the CDR3: TGTGCCAGCAGTTTGCCCGGGACAGCTGGAAACACCATATATTTT. It codes for CASSLPGTAGNTIYF.

The chain has TRBV28 and TRBJ2-7; the match to TRBD2 covers 12 bases. V gave up 7 bases and J gave up 4 bases; unmatched junction bases: 8. Germline CDR1 MDHEN, CDR2 SYDVKM. The CDR3 consists of 15 residues. The CDR3 DNA is TGTGCCAGCACCAAGACTAGCGGGAGTTTGTACGAGCAGTACTTC. As protein: CASTKTSGSLYEQYF. Full variable domain (missing parts from reference TRBV28 and TRBJ2-7): DVKVTQSSRYLVKRTGEKVFLECVQDMDHENMFWYRQDPGLGLRLIYFSYDVKMKEKGDIPEGYSVSREKKERFSLILESASTNQTSMYLCASTKTSGSLYEQYFGPGTRLTVT.

The chain joins TRBV7-9 to TRBJ1-1; maybe TRBD1 (6 bases). Germline loops: CDR1 SEHNR, CDR2 FQNEAQ (reference sequence). The CDR3 spans 16 residues. V shed 1 base and J shed 5 bases, with 17 bases lying between them. CDR3 in amino acids: CASSLVGLGRGTEAFF. In DNA form, the CDR3 reads TGTGCCAGCAGCTTAGTCGGTTTGGGCAGGGGTACTGAAGCTTTCTTT. The entire variable domain, with the rest obtained from reference TRBV7-9 and TRBJ1-1, is as follows: DTGVSQNPRHKITKRGQNVTFRCDPISEHNRLYWYRQTLGQGPEFLTYFQNEAQLEKSRLLSDRFSAERPKGSFSTLEIQRTEQGDSAMYLCASSLVGLGRGTEAFFGQGTRLTVV.

The chain combines TRBV20-1 with TRBJ1-1; D is unclear. Germline V gene sequence: CDR1 DFQATT, CDR2 SNEGSKA (reference sequence). The CDR3 spans 14 residues. Trimming removed 3 bases from V and 2 bases from J, with 13 bases in between. The CDR3 sequence: CSASGHSQNTEAFF. Here the CDR3 DNA reads TGCAGTGCTAGTGGCCACAGTCAAAACACTGAAGCTTTCTTT.

About this clone: Other nucleotide sequences from this sample produce the same CDR3. CDR3 loop: CASSLTGGNQPQHF. In nucleotides, the CDR3 is TGCGCCAGCAGCTTAACAGGGGGCAATCAGCCCCAGCATTTT. The V and J genes are TRBV5-1 and TRBJ1-5; TRBD1 matches 7 bases. The CDR3 covers 14 residues. Germline-derived CDR1 and CDR2 are SGHRS and YFSETQ. The V gene end was trimmed by 2 bases and the J gene end by 2 bases; junction bases not matched to a gene: 1.

V usage is TRBV19 and J usage is TRBJ2-5; 8 positions agree with TRBD1. Germline V CDR1 and CDR2: LNHDA, SQIVND (reference sequence). The CDR3 covers 14 residues. J lost 4 bases, V lost 6 bases, and 7 bases had no gene match. CDR3 in amino acids: CASSPQGARETQYF. The CDR3 bases are TGTGCCAGTAGCCCCCAGGGGGCACGAGAGACCCAGTACTTC.

CDR3 nucleotides: TGTGCCAGCAGCCATACCTGGGGAGGGCGAGAGACCCAGTACTTC. Its protein product is CASSHTWGGRETQYF. The J gene is TRBJ2-5, the V gene TRBV3-1 (or the pseudogene TRBV3-2), with TRBD2 matching over 7 bases. The CDR3 sequence is 15 residues long. V dropped 3 bases and J dropped 4; count of bases not matched to a gene: 8. In germline, CDR1 is LGHDT, CDR2 YNNKEL (reference sequence).

V and J are TRBV7-9 and TRBJ1-6, with 7 bases matching TRBD1. Per germline, CDR1 SEHNR and CDR2 FQNEAQ (reference sequence). The V and J ends lost 5 bases and 7 bases, in that order; junction bases with no gene match: 11. The CDR3 runs 16 residues. The CDR3 sequence is CASSRRRGSGNSPLHF. DNA of the CDR3: TGTGCCAGCAGCCGGCGCAGGGGGTCAGGGAATTCACCCCTCCACTTT.

The rearrangement links TRBV28 to TRBJ2-3, with 11 bases lining up with TRBD2. V was clipped by 4 bases and J by 3 bases; unmatched bases: 6. Germline V gives CDR1 MDHEN, CDR2 SYDVKM. The CDR3 totals 16 residues. For the CDR3, the DNA is TGTGCCAGCAGTTCCTACCGACTAGCGGGAACAGATACGCAGTATTTT. Residues: CASSSYRLAGTDTQYF.

This rearrangement joins TRBV7-3 to TRBJ2-1, with D possibly being TRBD2 (5 bases). Trimming stripped 3 bases from V and 7 bases from J, with 10 bases between. This CDR3 spans 13 amino acids. CDR1 and CDR2 from the germline V gene are SGHTA and FQGTGA. CDR3 in DNA: TGTGCCAGCAGCTTGCGTAGGGAGAATGAGCAGTTCTTC. Translated: CASSLRRENEQFF.

The chain carries TRBV5-1 and TRBJ2-1; D not resolved. The length of the CDR3 is 13 residues. The germline V gene encodes CDR1 SGHRS and CDR2 YFSETQ. V lost 0 bases and J lost 7, with 8 bases in between. CDR3 in DNA: TGCGCCAGCAGCTTGGTTGCCAGAAATGAGCAGTTCTTC. Protein: CASSLVARNEQFF.

This clone came up once. The V and J genes are TRBV5-1 and TRBJ1-3; 7 nucleotides align to TRBD1. This CDR3 region has 14 residues. Germline values: CDR1 SGHRS, CDR2 YFSETQ. The junction had 3 bases not matched to a gene; V was cut back by 3 bases and J by 3 bases. The CDR3 spells CASSSGDSGNTIYF. CDR3 DNA sequence: TGCGCCAGCAGCTCCGGGGACAGTGGAAACACCATATATTTT.